Below are 4 T cell receptor beta chains sequenced from a single sample in a study of blood T cell repertoires in COVID-19 (dated by TCRdb to 2018 to 2020). Libraries were prepared through the immunoSEQ multiplex PCR assay. The immuneACCESS repertoire file appears here via TCRdb, limited to in-frame rearrangements. These files lack a portion of the clones; in checked studies, under half of the deficit traces to unresolved V genes, and the cause of the others is not known. This sample holds around 21,000 clones; approximately 81% were observed only once. Of the sample, about 2.9% is held by the ten largest clones. Sequencing used peripheral blood. Receptor source: a man in his forties with acute or convalescent COVID-19.

The genes are TRBV2 and TRBJ1-5; D gene unclear. Germline lookup yields CDR1 SNHLY and CDR2 FYNNEI. The CDR3 consists of 14 residues. V gave up 6 bases and J gave up 0 bases, with 9 bases separating them. The CDR3 DNA sequence: TGTGCCAGCAGACATGATTATAGCAATCAGCCCCAGCATTTT. Translated, it gives CASRHDYSNQPQHF.

The chain is built from TRBV10-3 and TRBJ2-1, with 15 nucleotides matching TRBD2. The CDR3 sequence is 15 residues long. Germline-derived CDR1 and CDR2 are ENHRY and SYGVKD. Trimming cost V 8 bases and J 2 bases; bases outside gene matches: 1. CDR3 loop: CAIGTSGGPYNEQFF. CDR3 nucleotides: TGTGCCATCGGGACTAGCGGGGGGCCCTACAATGAGCAGTTCTTC.

This chain links TRBV18 with TRBJ1-1; no reliable D call. CDR3 length: 12 amino acids. CDR1 is KGHSH and CDR2 is LQKENI in the germline V gene. V was shortened by 8 bases and J by 1 base, with 8 bases between the two germline ends. The DNA for the CDR3 is TGTGCCAGCACAGACGGGAACACTGAAGCTTTCTTT. It codes for CASTDGNTEAFF. Supplemented by reference TRBV18 and TRBJ1-1, the full variable domain reads NAGVMQNPRHLVRRRGQEARLRCSPMKGHSHVYWYRQLPEEGLKFMVYLQKENIIDESGMPKERFSAEFPKEGPSILRIQQVVRGDSAAYFCASTDGNTEAFFGQGTRLTVV.

The chain combines TRBV7-2 with TRBJ2-3, with TRBD2 matching over 9 bases. This CDR3 comprises 15 residues. The V gene end was trimmed by 1 base and the J gene end by 5 bases; junction bases not matched to a gene: 4. In germline, CDR1 is SGHTA, CDR2 FQGNSA. CDR3 DNA sequence: TGTGCCAGCAGCTTAGGGCGGGGGGGCCAAGATACGCAGTATTTT. Its protein is CASSLGRGGQDTQYF.